A single sample gave rise to the 5 T cell receptor beta chains below, sequenced in a study of cytomegalovirus exposure and HLA in healthy donors. The PCR had 60 Vbeta and 13 Jbeta primers. Using immunoSEQ multiplex PCR, the repertoire was profiled, and TCRdb retains in-frame clones only, with some absent. The listing records some 140,000 clones. The sequenced sample consisted of PBMCs. Receptors originate from a woman aged 60-75 years in good health and CMV-seronegative.

This chain connects TRBV6-5 to TRBJ2-7, with unresolved D. Trimming left V 2 bases short and J 6 bases short, with 11 bases between. This CDR3 has 13 residues. CDR1 and CDR2 from the germline V gene are MNHEY and SVGAGI. The CDR3 DNA sequence: TGTGCCAGCAGTTACGTAGAACGAAGCGAGCAGTACTTC. It is translated as CASSYVERSEQYF.

The gene calls are TRBV27 and TRBJ1-1, with D tentatively TRBD1 (5 bases). The germline V gene has CDR1 MNHEY and CDR2 SMNVEV (reference sequence). The CDR3 runs 16 residues. The V end lost 1 base, the J end lost 1 base, and 13 bases lay between the germline ends. For the CDR3, the DNA is TGTGCCAGCAGTTTATTGCTGGGGGGGGAGAACACTGAAGCTTTCTTT. It translates to CASSLLLGGENTEAFF.

The chain combines TRBV6-5 with TRBJ2-3, with TRBD2 matching over 12 bases. CDR1 and CDR2 (germline): MNHEY, SVGAGI. Trimming cost V 5 bases and J 3 bases; bases outside gene matches: 3. This CDR3 is 15 amino acids long. The CDR3 DNA sequence: TGTGCCAGCAGTCGGACTAGCGGGGATACAGATACGCAGTATTTT. The encoded protein is CASSRTSGDTDTQYF.

In DNA, the CDR3 is TGTGCCAGCAGCTTGGGGGACAGAGGAAACACCATATATTTT. Protein sequence: CASSLGDRGNTIYF. The chain links TRBV7-9 to TRBJ1-3; 7 nucleotides agree with TRBD1. V gave up 3 bases and J gave up 4 bases; unmatched junction bases: 3. Looked up from germline, CDR1 is SEHNR and CDR2 is FQNEAQ (reference sequence). This CDR3 has 14 residues.

The V call is TRBV6-5, the J call TRBJ1-1; D perhaps matches TRBD1 (6 bases). Germline V gene data show CDR1 as MNHEY and CDR2 as SVGAGI. This CDR3 is 14 amino acids long. With 5 bases removed from V and 1 base from J, the gap between germline ends came to 11 bases. The CDR3 bases are TGTGCCAGCAGTACAGGGCGTCGGAACACTGAAGCTTTCTTT. The encoded protein is CASSTGRRNTEAFF.